The clone carrying this TCR beta chain was picked up many times. The sample comes from a study of T cells after yellow fever vaccination. Findings and caveats of the study: The secondary response was weaker but peaked faster, day 5 versus 15.

From the 5' RACE reads, TCRdb called clonotypes with MiXCR, one entry per CDR3 protein. The sample yields 20,000 to 30,000 distinct CDR3 sequences, 4.5% to 6% seen once. V was pared by 6 bases and J by 10 bases, with 11 bases of the junction left unmatched. This CDR3 contains 14 residues. The germline V gene has CDR1 MNHEY and CDR2 SVGAGI. Specimen: PBMCs, either bulk or a sorted T-cell subset (CD4+, CD8+, memory, or dextramer-sorted; not recorded which), collected 15 days after the yellow fever booster vaccination. This receptor was taken from a young man who received the YFV17D yellow fever vaccine. This chain joins TRBV6-5 and TRBJ1-4; 7 nucleotides line up with TRBD1. The CDR3: CASSPLQGRTKLFF. The CDR3 bases are TGTGCCAGCAGCCCTCTACAGGGGAGAACAAAACTGTTTTTT.